These 2 T cell receptor beta chains were sequenced from one sample in a study of shared clonotypes between healthy human individuals (TCRdb year 2020). The method behind the library was the immunoSEQ multiplex PCR assay. The clones in this table, taken by TCRdb from immuneACCESS, are in-frame only. Not every clone is retained; where verified, under half of the shortfall comes from an unresolved V gene, and the cause of the rest is unknown. This sample lists about 1 million clones; around 74% were detected once. The ten most abundant clones make up about 1.5% of the sample. Sample: memory CD4+ T cells sorted from blood. Per the publication, the cell subset or site label means: CD45RA-negative fraction. The source of these receptors is a young man in good health.

The chain uses TRBV9 and TRBJ2-2; a weak D match, TRBD1 (6 bases). The germline V and J ends were trimmed by 3 bases and 6 bases, with 12 bases remaining between them. The CDR3 sequence is 14 residues long. Germline V gene sequence: CDR1 SGDLS, CDR2 YYNGEE. As DNA, the CDR3 is TGTGCCAGCAGCGCCCGGACAGAGGCCGGGGAGCTGTTTTTT. It specifies CASSARTEAGELFF.

V and J are TRBV7-9 and TRBJ1-2; 7 nucleotides agree with TRBD1. Trimming took 5 bases from V and 8 from J; bases not matched to a gene: 11. The CDR3 is 14 amino acids. The germline V gene encodes CDR1 SEHNR and CDR2 FQNEAQ (reference sequence). The CDR3 protein is CASSRQGQAKGYTF. In nucleotides, the CDR3 is TGTGCCAGCAGCCGACAAGGACAGGCGAAAGGCTACACCTTC.